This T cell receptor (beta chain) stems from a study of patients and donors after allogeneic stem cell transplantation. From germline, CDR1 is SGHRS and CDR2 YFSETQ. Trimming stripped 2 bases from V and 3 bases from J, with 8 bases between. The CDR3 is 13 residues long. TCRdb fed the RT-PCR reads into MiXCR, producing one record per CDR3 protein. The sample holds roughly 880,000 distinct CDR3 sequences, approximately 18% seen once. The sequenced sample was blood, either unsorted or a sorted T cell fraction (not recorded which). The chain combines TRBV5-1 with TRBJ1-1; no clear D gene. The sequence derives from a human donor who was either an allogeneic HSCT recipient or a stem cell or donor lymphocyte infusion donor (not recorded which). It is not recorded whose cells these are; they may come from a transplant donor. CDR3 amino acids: CASSLTLDTEAFF. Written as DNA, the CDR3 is TGCGCCAGCAGCTTAACACTGGACACTGAAGCTTTCTTT.